The present TCR beta chain was sequenced within a study of molecular identifiers for immune sequencing clone quantification (dated by TCRdb to the late 2010s). The study in broad terms: For a replicate experiment, the RNA from either around 20,000 or 100,000 naive CD8 T cells was divided into five aliquots, and four of those aliquots went on to sequencing. This methods study benchmarked molecular-identifier clustering-based TCR repertoire sequencing (MIDCIRS) and TCR RNA copy counting, using CD8 T cells to do so.

Overall study results and their limits: About 2.9 recovered TCR RNA copies per cell were obtained by modeling, versus approximately 10 by digital PCR, implying a capture efficiency of 25% to 30%. The naive libraries included spiked-in Jurkat TCR RNA (around 9 copies' worth), and this Jurkat TCR RNA is not part of the donor repertoire. In CMV-specific effector cells, clones with more than 20 RNA copies contained over 99% of molecules, whereas in naive cells such clones contained under 1% of molecules. A single cell's worth of spiked-in Jurkat TCR RNA was reported detectable even among around 970,000 naive CD8 T cells. When barcode sub-clustering was not used, chimeric consensus sequences inflated TCR diversity, with chimeras reaching as high as 47%. Highly expanded clone sizes could be underestimated because identical TCR molecules may share a barcode.

The library relied on PCR. Sequenced on an Illumina HiSeq 4000. Preparation of bulk TCR libraries followed a previously described approach, with the TCR primers listed in Table S5. Purification of total RNA was performed with the Qiagen AllPrep DNA/RNA kit. Reads from multiple sequencing runs of the same library were pooled before analysis. The published analysis was carried out like this. Reads were retained only if the reads had an exact TCR constant sequence, and the retained reads were trimmed to 150 nt and grouped according to their 12-nt molecular barcodes. Reads inside each barcode group were sub-clustered using a 15% Levenshtein threshold, and a quality-weighted consensus sequence was constructed for each RNA molecule. Non-functional sequences were removed, as were lower-count sequences one edit away from another. On the basis of fitting two negative binomial distributions, barcode sub-clusters with fewer than 20% of the maximum read count were discarded. TCRdb reworked the public reads: Q25 trimming with fastp, MiXCR clone assembly, productive beta chains retained. Records with the same CDR3 protein are collapsed into one entry carrying the most frequent genes and DNA. TCRdb, not the original authors, processed these V and J calls. This sample lists 63,000 or so distinct CDR3 sequences; under 20% were detected once. Under 1.5% of the sample is taken by the ten largest.

Naive CD8 T cell libraries were made from approximately 20,000 to 1,000,000 sorted cells using 10%, 30% or 50% of purified RNA. Naive CD8 T cells, defined as CD8+CD4-CCR7+CD45RA+, were FACS-sorted into RLT Plus buffer on a BD FACSAria II. Detection sensitivity was tested by spiking Jurkat RNA equal to some 11 TCR copies' worth into samples containing roughly 19,000-1,000,000 naive CD8 T cells. CD8 T cells were enriched using RosetteSep CD8+ T Cell Enrichment Cocktail and Ficoll-Paque, and the enriched cells then underwent ACK red cell lysis. There are many counts of this clonotype. The antigen it binds to is not known. Base qualities are not at hand, and no much larger clone is one base apart. The CDR3 runs 15 amino acids, cysteine and phenylalanine included. The kept DNA is CDR3 alone, 45 bases in frame from the first base. The trim is 0 bases for V and 0 bases for J, with a gap of 10 bases between the germline ends. CDR1 is given as SGHRS and CDR2 as YFSETQ, both from the germline V gene.

The TCR comes from a human donor in good health. Some libraries in this study had Jurkat cell RNA spiked in. This chain is built from TRBV5-1 and TRBJ2-7, with no D gene named confidently. Sequencing input: naive CD8+ T cells from blood, with Jurkat cell RNA spiked in. The cell subset or site label of this sample denotes: FACS-sorted CD8+CD4-CCR7+CD45RA+ naive T cells. CDR3 protein: CASSLAVGISYEQYF. The nucleotides are TGCGCCAGCAGCTTGGCCGTCGGCATCTCCTACGAGCAGTACTTC.